These 9 T cell receptor beta chains share one sample of origin, sequenced in a study of lymphopenia after photon versus proton radiotherapy. Profiled with immunoSEQ multiplex PCR; TCRdb holds only in-frame clones, not every one. Seen here are 13,000 or so clones, more than 70% observed once, and the top ten hold more than 2.5%. This specimen was peripheral blood, taken from a patient treated with proton-based radiotherapy. These receptors came from a man in his sixties with pancreatic cancer.

This clone was found once. The chain carries TRBV7-9 and TRBJ1-3, with a tentative D call TRBD1 (5 bases). The CDR3 sequence is 13 residues long. Looked up from germline, CDR1 is SEHNR and CDR2 is FQNEAQ (reference sequence). With 4 bases removed from V and 9 bases from J, the gap between germline ends came to 13 bases. The CDR3 region is CASSSWDVGTIYF. The CDR3 DNA is TGTGCCAGCAGCTCCTGGGACGTGGGCACCATATATTTT.

The chain carries TRBV4-1 and TRBJ2-7; possibly TRBD1 for D (5 bases). CDR3 length: 15 amino acids. The ends were cut back, 0 bases at V and 4 bases at J, with 13 bases in the middle. Germline CDR1 reads MGHRA; CDR2 reads YSYEKL. The CDR3 DNA reads TGCGCCAGCAGCCAAGATCCCGGACAACTTTACGAGCAGTACTTC. Translating gives CASSQDPGQLYEQYF.

In DNA form, the CDR3 reads TGTGCCAGCAGTTACTTCTCTCCAGGGATCTCCTACGAGCAGTACTTC. It encodes CASSYFSPGISYEQYF. The chain carries TRBV6-5 and TRBJ2-7; the D gene is possibly TRBD1 (5 bases). CDR1 is MNHEY and CDR2 is SVGAGI in the germline V gene. The CDR3 is 16 amino acids. V dropped 1 base and J dropped 0 bases, with 13 bases sitting between them.

The chain couples TRBV7-2 to TRBJ2-3; D is unclear. This CDR3 has 15 amino acids. The germline V and J ends were trimmed by 1 base and 3 bases, with 11 bases remaining between them. Germline lookup yields CDR1 SGHTA and CDR2 FQGNSA. CDR3 DNA: TGTGCCAGCAGCTTAGTGTTCGACTGGACAGATACGCAGTATTTT. Translated, it gives CASSLVFDWTDTQYF.

The V and J genes are TRBV5-1 and TRBJ2-7; TRBD2 is a possible D gene (6 bases). CDR3 size: 14 residues. Germline CDR1 and CDR2: SGHRS and YFSETQ. Trimming removed 0 bases from V and 1 base from J, with 8 bases in between. The CDR3 region is CASSLASGSYEQYF. The CDR3, as DNA: TGCGCCAGCAGCTTGGCAAGCGGGTCCTACGAGCAGTACTTC.

V and J are TRBV6-1 and TRBJ2-7, with D maybe TRBD2 (6 bases). The V end lost 6 bases, the J end lost 4 bases, and 10 bases lay between the germline ends. CDR1 and CDR2 from the germline V gene are MNHNS and SASEGT. The CDR3 has 12 residues. The CDR3 bases are TGTGCCAGCAGGTGGGCGGGATACGAGCAGTACTTC. Its protein product is CASRWAGYEQYF.

This chain uses TRBV5-6 with TRBJ1-2; TRBD1 might be the D (6 bases). The CDR3 extends over 14 amino acids. Germline V gene sequence: CDR1 SGHDT, CDR2 YYEEEE. Trimming left V 4 bases short and J 0 bases short, with 10 bases between. DNA of the CDR3: TGTGCCAGCAGCCGAAGGACAGCTAACTATGGCTACACCTTC. This sequence encodes CASSRRTANYGYTF.

This clone was counted a single time. This chain joins TRBV2 and TRBJ1-3; 7 nucleotides match TRBD1. Germline V gene data show CDR1 as SNHLY and CDR2 as FYNNEI. The CDR3 is 13 amino acids. Trimming removed 10 bases from V and 9 bases from J; junction bases left unmatched: 12. This CDR3 reads CATRRQGEGTIYF. CDR3 nucleotide sequence: TGTGCCACCAGGAGACAGGGAGAGGGCACCATATATTTT.

This chain joins TRBV19 and TRBJ1-5, with D possibly TRBD1 on 6 matching bases. The V end was cut by 3 bases, the J end by 5 bases, with 11 bases between. This CDR3 has 14 amino acids. Germline values: CDR1 LNHDA, CDR2 SQIVND (reference sequence). The CDR3 DNA reads TGTGCCAGTAGTATGCGACAGGAACATCAGCCCCAGCATTTT. It encodes CASSMRQEHQPQHF.